In this sample, the clone carrying this T cell receptor (beta chain) turned up a few times. What it binds is not known. CDR3 length equals 14 residues. Between the trimmed V and J ends, which lost 5 bases and 7 bases, there was a span of 12 bases. Germline V gene sequence: CDR1 ENHRY, CDR2 SYGVKD. This sample is drawn from a study of CD8 T cells in ankylosing spondylitis. Quantitative 5'-RACE with molecular barcodes produced the TCR beta libraries. TCRdb recomputed calls from the 5' RACE reads with MiXCR, one row per CDR3 protein. The sample lists a few hundred thousand distinct CDR3 sequences; 9.5% to 15% were seen once. General observations from the study: Peripheral blood samples showed relatively rare disease-linked clones, and these clones were CD8+. Roughly 8 highly homologous variants formed a TCR beta motif that appeared characteristic of ankylosing spondylitis blood.

Sequences were obtained from blood, either unsorted or a sorted T cell fraction (not recorded which). This sequence joins TRBV10-3 and TRBJ1-6; D perhaps matches TRBD1 (6 bases). The sequence came from a male donor with ankylosing spondylitis. CDR3 loop: CAISYQGKNSPLHF. The CDR3, as DNA: TGTGCCATCAGTTATCAGGGGAAGAATTCACCCCTCCACTTT.